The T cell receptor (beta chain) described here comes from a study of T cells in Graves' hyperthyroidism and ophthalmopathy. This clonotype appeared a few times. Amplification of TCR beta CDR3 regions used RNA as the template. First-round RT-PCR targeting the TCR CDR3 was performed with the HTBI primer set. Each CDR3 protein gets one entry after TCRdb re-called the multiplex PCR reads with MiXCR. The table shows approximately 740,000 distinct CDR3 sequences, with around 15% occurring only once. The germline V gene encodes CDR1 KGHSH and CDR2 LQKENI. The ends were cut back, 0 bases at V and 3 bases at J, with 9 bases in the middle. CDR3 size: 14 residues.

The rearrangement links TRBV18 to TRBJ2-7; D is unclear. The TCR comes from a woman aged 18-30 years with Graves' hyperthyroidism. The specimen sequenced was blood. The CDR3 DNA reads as TGTGCCAGCTCACCACCCGAAGGGATCTACGAGCAGTACTTC. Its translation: CASSPPEGIYEQYF.